This T cell receptor beta chain was obtained from a study of T cell repertoires in cytomegalovirus infection. The overall study: An indication of both CMV infection and matching HLA type came from public TCR beta signatures. The study, taken as a whole, reports: There were carriers of CMV plus the relevant HLA, and cumulative public TCR beta family frequency identified them.

This clonotype was seen more than once but under ten times. Antigen unknown. TCRdb reprocessed the reads via MiXCR and lists one record per CDR3 protein. The sample yields around 71,000 distinct CDR3 sequences, about 37% seen once. Source: CD8+ T cells from cultured PBMCs, taken from culture after CMV antigen stimulation. The receptor's source is a human donor in good health (CMV status not recorded). Some clones in this sample may be carry-over from other donors' samples.

This chain's CDR3 is CASSYSLPYEQYF. Written as DNA, the CDR3 is TGTGCCAGCAGTTACAGTCTTCCCTACGAGCAGTACTTC. The chain couples TRBV6-6 to TRBJ2-7; D is unresolved. Germline V gives CDR1 MNHNY, CDR2 SVGAGI (reference sequence). Trimming shortened V by 2 bases and J by 2 bases, and 7 bases separated the two germline ends. This CDR3 is 13 amino acids long.